This paragraph reports one T cell receptor beta chain. The data were obtained in a study of OX40 agonist ivuxolimab in advanced cancers. Germline lookup yields CDR1 WSHSY and CDR2 SAAADI. The V and J ends lost 3 bases and 0 bases respectively, with 6 bases between them. The CDR3 has 14 amino acids. The assay was immunoSEQ multiplex PCR, and TCRdb's table has in-frame clones only and misses some. The data hold 55,000 to 85,000 clones, with approximately 90% observed a single time. Sequenced here: CD4+ or CD8+ T cells sorted from blood, sampled in a trial of the OX40 agonist ivuxolimab. The TCR sequence derives from an adult with an advanced solid tumor such as melanoma, head and neck, liver or kidney cancer. The rearrangement uses TRBV10-2 and TRBJ1-3; D call uncertain. The CDR3 bases are TGCGCCAGCAGTGATGGGGTCTCTGGAAACACCATATATTTT. Amino acid sequence: CASSDGVSGNTIYF.